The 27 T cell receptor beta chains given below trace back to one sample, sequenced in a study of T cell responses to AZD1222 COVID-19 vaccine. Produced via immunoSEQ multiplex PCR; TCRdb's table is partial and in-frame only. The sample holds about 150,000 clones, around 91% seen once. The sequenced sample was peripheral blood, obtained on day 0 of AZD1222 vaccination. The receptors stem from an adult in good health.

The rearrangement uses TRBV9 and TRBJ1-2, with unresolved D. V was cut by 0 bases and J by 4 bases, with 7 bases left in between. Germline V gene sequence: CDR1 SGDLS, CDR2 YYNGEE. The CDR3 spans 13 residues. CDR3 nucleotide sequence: TGTGCCAGCAGCGTAGCCACCACCTATGGCTACACCTTC. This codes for CASSVATTYGYTF.

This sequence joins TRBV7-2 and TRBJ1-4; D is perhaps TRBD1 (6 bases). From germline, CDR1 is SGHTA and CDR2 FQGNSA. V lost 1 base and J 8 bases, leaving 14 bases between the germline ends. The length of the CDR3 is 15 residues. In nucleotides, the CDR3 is TGTGCCAGCAGCTTAGAAAGGGGGGCAGGGGAAAAACTGTTTTTT. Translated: CASSLERGAGEKLFF.

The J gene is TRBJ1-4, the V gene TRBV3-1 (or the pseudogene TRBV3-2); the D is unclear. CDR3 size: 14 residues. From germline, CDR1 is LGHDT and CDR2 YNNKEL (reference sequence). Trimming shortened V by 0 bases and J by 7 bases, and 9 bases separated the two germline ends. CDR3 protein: CASSQESVGEKLFF. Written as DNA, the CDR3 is TGTGCCAGCAGCCAAGAGTCAGTGGGTGAAAAACTGTTTTTT.

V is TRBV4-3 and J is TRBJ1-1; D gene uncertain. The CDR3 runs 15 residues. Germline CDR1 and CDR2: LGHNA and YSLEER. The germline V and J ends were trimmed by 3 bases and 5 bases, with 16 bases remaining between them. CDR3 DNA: TGCGCCAGCAGCCAGACACCCCCCCGGGGAACTGAAGCTTTCTTT. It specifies CASSQTPPRGTEAFF.

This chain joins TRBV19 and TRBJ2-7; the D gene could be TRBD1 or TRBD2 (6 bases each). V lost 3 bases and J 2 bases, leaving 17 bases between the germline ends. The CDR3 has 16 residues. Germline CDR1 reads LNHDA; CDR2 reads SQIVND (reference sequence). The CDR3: CASSIRGGVKAYEQYF. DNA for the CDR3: TGTGCCAGTAGTATCAGGGGCGGGGTTAAAGCCTACGAGCAGTACTTC.

The CDR3 region is CASSFGGPTEAFF. The CDR3 nucleotides read TGTGCCAGCAGTTTTGGGGGGCCCACTGAAGCTTTCTTT. The chain is built from TRBV27 and TRBJ1-1; a possible D gene is TRBD1 (6 bases). CDR1 is MNHEY and CDR2 is SMNVEV in the germline V gene (reference sequence). Trimming stripped 3 bases from V and 4 bases from J, with 9 bases between. The CDR3 has 13 residues.

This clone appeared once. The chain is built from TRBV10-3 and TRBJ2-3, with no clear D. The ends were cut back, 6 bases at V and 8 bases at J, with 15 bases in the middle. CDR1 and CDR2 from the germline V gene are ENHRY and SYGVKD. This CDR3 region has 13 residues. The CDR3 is CAIRNSRLGTQYF. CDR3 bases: TGTGCCATCAGAAACTCTAGGCTCGGTACGCAGTATTTT.

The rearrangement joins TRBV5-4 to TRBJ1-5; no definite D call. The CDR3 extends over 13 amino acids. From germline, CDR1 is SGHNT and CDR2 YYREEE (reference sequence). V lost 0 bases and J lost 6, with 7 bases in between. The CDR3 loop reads CASSLGPPQPQHF. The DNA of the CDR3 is TGTGCCAGCAGCTTGGGTCCCCCTCAGCCCCAGCATTTT.

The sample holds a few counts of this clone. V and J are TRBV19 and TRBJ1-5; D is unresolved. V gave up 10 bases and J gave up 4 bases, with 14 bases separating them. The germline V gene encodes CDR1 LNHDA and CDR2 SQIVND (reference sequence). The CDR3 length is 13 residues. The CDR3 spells CATPGSVNQPQHF. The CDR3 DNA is TGTGCCACCCCGGGTAGTGTTAATCAGCCCCAGCATTTT.

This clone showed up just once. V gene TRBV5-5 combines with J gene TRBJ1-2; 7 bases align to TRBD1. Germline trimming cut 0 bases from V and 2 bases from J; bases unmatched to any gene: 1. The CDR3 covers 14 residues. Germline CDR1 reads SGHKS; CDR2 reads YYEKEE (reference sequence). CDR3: CASSLETGNYGYTF. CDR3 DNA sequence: TGTGCCAGCAGCTTGGAGACAGGGAACTATGGCTACACCTTC.

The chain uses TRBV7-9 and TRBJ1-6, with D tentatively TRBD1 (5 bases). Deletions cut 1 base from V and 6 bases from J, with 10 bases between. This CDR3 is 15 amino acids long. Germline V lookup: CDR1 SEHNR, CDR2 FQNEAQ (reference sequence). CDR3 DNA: TGTGCCAGCAGCTTAGGCGGGGGTGCTAATTCACCCCTCCACTTT. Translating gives CASSLGGGANSPLHF.

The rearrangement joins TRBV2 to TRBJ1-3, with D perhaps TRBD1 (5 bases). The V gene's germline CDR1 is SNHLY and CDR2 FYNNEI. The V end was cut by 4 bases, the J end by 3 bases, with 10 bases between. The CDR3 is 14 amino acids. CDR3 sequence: CASSGQGGGNTIYF. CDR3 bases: TGTGCCAGCAGTGGGCAGGGCGGTGGAAACACCATATATTTT.

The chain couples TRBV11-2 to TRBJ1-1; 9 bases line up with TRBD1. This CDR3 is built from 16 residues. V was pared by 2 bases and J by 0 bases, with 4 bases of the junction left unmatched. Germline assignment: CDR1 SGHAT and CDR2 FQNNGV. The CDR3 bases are TGTGCCAGCAGCTTAACAGGGGGCTTTATGAACACTGAAGCTTTCTTT. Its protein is CASSLTGGFMNTEAFF.

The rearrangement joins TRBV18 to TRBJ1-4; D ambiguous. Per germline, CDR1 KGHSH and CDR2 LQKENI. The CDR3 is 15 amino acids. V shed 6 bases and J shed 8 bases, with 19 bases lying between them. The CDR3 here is CASSPIVRVAEKLFF. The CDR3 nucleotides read TGTGCCAGCTCTCCCATTGTCCGGGTTGCAGAAAAACTGTTTTTT. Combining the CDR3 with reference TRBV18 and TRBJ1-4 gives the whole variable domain NAGVMQNPRHLVRRRGQEARLRCSPMKGHSHVYWYRQLPEEGLKFMVYLQKENIIDESGMPKERFSAEFPKEGPSILRIQQVVRGDSAAYFCASSPIVRVAEKLFFGSGTQLSVL.

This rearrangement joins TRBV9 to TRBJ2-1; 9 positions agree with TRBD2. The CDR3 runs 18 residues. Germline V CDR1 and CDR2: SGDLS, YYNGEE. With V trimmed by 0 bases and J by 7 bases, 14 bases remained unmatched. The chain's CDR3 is CASSVAGLAGAPRNEQFF. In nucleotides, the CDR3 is TGTGCCAGCAGCGTAGCGGGATTAGCGGGGGCGCCTCGGAATGAGCAGTTCTTC.

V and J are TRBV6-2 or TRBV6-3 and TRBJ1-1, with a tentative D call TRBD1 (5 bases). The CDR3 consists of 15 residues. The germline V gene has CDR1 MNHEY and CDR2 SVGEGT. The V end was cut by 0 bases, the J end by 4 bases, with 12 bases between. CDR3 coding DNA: TGTGCCAGCAGTTACTCGCCAGGGAGCGGCACTGAAGCTTTCTTT. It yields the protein CASSYSPGSGTEAFF.

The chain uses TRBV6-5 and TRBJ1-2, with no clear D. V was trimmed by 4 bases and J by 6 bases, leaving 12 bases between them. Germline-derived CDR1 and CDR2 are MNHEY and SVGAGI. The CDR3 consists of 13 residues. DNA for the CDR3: TGTGCCAGCAGTTGGGCCTTTTCGAATGGCTACACCTTC. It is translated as CASSWAFSNGYTF.

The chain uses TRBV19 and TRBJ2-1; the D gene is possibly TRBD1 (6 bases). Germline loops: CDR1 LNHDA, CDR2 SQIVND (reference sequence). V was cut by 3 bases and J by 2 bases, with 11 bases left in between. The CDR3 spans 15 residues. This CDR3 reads CASSMRGTTYNEQFF. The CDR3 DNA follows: TGTGCCAGTAGTATGCGAGGGACAACCTACAATGAGCAGTTCTTC. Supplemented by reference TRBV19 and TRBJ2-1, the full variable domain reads DGGITQSPKYLFRKEGQNVTLSCEQNLNHDAMYWYRQDPGQGLRLIYYSQIVNDFQKGDIAEGYSVSREKKESFPLTVTSAQKNPTAFYLCASSMRGTTYNEQFFGPGTRLTVL.

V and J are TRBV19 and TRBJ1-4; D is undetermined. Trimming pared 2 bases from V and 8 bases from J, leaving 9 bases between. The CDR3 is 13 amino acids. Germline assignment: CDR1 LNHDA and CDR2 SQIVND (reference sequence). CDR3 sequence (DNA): TGTGCCAGTAGTATATCCTCCTCGGAAAAACTGTTTTTT. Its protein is CASSISSSEKLFF. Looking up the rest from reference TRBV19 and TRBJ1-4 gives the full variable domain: DGGITQSPKYLFRKEGQNVTLSCEQNLNHDAMYWYRQDPGQGLRLIYYSQIVNDFQKGDIAEGYSVSREKKESFPLTVTSAQKNPTAFYLCASSISSSEKLFFGSGTQLSVL.

For the CDR3, the DNA is TGTGCGACGACGCAGCTCACTGAAGCTTTCTTT. It yields the protein CATTQLTEAFF. The chain recombines TRBV19 with TRBJ1-1; D remains unclear. This CDR3 contains 11 residues. Per germline, CDR1 LNHDA and CDR2 SQIVND (reference sequence).

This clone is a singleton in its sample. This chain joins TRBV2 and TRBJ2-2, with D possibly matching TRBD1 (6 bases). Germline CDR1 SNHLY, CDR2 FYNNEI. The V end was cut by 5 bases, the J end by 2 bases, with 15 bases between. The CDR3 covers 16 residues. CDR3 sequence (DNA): TGTGCCAGCAGTTCGAGTAGGACAGCTAACACCGGGGAGCTGTTTTTT. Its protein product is CASSSSRTANTGELFF.

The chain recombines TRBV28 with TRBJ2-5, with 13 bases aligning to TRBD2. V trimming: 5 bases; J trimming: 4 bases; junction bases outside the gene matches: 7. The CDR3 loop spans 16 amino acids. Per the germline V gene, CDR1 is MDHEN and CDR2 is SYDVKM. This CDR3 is CASSPRLAGGGETQYF. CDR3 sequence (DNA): TGTGCCAGCAGTCCCCGACTAGCGGGGGGAGGAGAGACCCAGTACTTC.

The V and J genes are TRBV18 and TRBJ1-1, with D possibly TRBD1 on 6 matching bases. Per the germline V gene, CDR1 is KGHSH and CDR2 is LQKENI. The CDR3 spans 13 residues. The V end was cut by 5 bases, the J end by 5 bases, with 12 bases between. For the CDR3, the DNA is TGTGCCAGCTCAGTCAAGGGGGGGACTGAAGCTTTCTTT. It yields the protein CASSVKGGTEAFF.

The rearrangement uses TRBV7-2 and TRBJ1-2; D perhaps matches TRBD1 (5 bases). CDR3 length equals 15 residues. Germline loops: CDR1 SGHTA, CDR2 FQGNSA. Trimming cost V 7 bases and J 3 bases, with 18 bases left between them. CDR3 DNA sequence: TGTGCCAGCATTAGGGGTGGCCTAAGGGACTATGGCTACACCTTC. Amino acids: CASIRGGLRDYGYTF.

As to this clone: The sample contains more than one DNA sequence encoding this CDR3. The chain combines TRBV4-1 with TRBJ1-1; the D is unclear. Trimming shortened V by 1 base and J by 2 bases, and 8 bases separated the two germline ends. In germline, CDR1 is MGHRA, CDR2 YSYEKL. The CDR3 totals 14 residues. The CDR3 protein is CASSQVGANTEAFF. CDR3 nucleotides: TGCGCCAGCAGCCAAGTAGGTGCTAACACTGAAGCTTTCTTT.

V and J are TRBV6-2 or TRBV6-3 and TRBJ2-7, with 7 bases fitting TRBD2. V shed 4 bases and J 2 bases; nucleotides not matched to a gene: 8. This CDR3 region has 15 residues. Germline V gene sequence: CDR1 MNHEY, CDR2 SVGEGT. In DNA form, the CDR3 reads TGTGCCAGCAGTTTGATGGGAGGGGCGGCCTACGAGCAGTACTTC. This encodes CASSLMGGAAYEQYF.

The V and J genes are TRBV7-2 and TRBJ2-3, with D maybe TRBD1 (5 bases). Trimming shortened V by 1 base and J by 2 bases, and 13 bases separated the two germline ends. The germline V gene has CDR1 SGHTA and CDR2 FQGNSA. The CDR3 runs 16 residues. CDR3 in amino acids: CASSLEVGPSTDTQYF. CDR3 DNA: TGTGCCAGCAGCTTAGAGGTGGGGCCCTCCACAGATACGCAGTATTTT.